A selection of T cell receptor beta chains follows, all from one sample in a study of T cell responses to AZD1222 COVID-19 vaccine. Sequencing was performed with immunoSEQ multiplex PCR; in TCRdb, only in-frame clones are kept and a portion is missing. The sample has around 47,000 clones, about 82% seen once. The sequenced sample was peripheral blood, obtained 28 days after the second dose of the MenACWY control vaccine. The receptors derive from an adult who received the MenACWY meningococcal vaccine as a control. The CDR3 runs from the conserved cysteine through the conserved F or W. A D gene is named only where the DNA matches it firmly.

v_gene: TRBV7-8; d_gene: -; j_gene: TRBJ1-5; CDR3aa: CASSPGQTTYSNQPQHF
v_gene: TRBV27; d_gene: TRBD2; j_gene: TRBJ2-5; CDR3aa: CASRKGTSGGQGGTQYF
v_gene: TRBV25-1; d_gene: -; j_gene: TRBJ1-1; CDR3aa: CASSESSGHANTEAFF
v_gene: TRBV15; d_gene: TRBD2; j_gene: TRBJ2-7; CDR3aa: CATSKIAGGPHEQYF
v_gene: TRBV2; d_gene: -; j_gene: TRBJ1-3; CDR3aa: CASSDRLISGNTIYF
v_gene: TRBV28; d_gene: -; j_gene: TRBJ1-1; CDR3aa: CASSTGWSLNTEAFF
v_gene: TRBV27; d_gene: TRBD1; j_gene: TRBJ2-7; CDR3aa: CASTPRDRGFSEQYF
v_gene: TRBV5-1; d_gene: TRBD2; j_gene: TRBJ2-5; CDR3aa: CASSLGIRTSGGETQYF
v_gene: TRBV6-5; d_gene: -; j_gene: TRBJ1-1; CDR3aa: CASSQNRRPQPEAFF
v_gene: TRBV19; d_gene: TRBD2; j_gene: TRBJ2-5; CDR3aa: CASSAGTSYQETQYF
v_gene: TRBV5-6; d_gene: TRBD2; j_gene: TRBJ2-3; CDR3aa: CASSLSLAGITDTQYF
v_gene: TRBV10-3; d_gene: -; j_gene: TRBJ2-1; CDR3aa: CAISAKGNNEQFF
v_gene: TRBV20-1; d_gene: TRBD2; j_gene: TRBJ2-7; CDR3aa: CSASTGTSGTISYEQYF
v_gene: TRBV19; d_gene: TRBD1; j_gene: TRBJ1-5; CDR3aa: CASSSQAVGTGNQPQHF